This TCR beta chain stems from a study of response to subunit inactivated influenza vaccine. General study findings and limits: New T cells are recruited in small numbers by each seasonal influenza vaccination, according to the authors' suggestion.

The CDR3 sequence is 15 residues long. The V gene lost 4 bases and the J gene lost 1 base, with 11 bases spanning the gap. The germline V gene has CDR1 LNHDA and CDR2 SQIVND (reference sequence). One entry per CDR3 protein, called by TCRdb with MiXCR from the RT-PCR reads. The sample shows roughly 650,000 distinct CDR3 sequences, 15% to 18% of them seen only once. This clonotype was picked up a small number of times. What it recognizes is unknown. The sequence came from a middle-aged man who received an inactivated influenza vaccine. This chain connects TRBV19 to TRBJ1-5; tentatively, D is TRBD1 (6 bases). The sample consisted of PBMCs from blood, taken roughly 12 days after vaccination. CDR3 nucleotide sequence: TGTGCCAGTAGTACGGGGGCGACAAGCAATCAGCCCCAGCATTTT. The encoded protein is CASSTGATSNQPQHF.